The present entry profiles one T cell receptor beta chain with its context. Donors each provided roughly 10 milliliters of peripheral blood. This sample was included in a study of blood T cells in healthy people across ages. Alongside a J-beta primer mix, a sample-barcoded 5' primer served in a second PCR lasting roughly 7 to 11 cycles. The study obtained at least 2.5 million CDR3-containing paired-end reads from every sample. Each CDR3 protein gets one entry after TCRdb re-called the 5' RACE reads with MiXCR. The sample lists around 700,000 distinct CDR3 sequences; around a quarter were seen once. Germline V CDR1 and CDR2: SEHNR, FQNEAQ (reference sequence). The CDR3 covers 15 residues. The V gene end was trimmed by 3 bases and the J gene end by 0 bases; junction bases not matched to a gene: 5. The sample also formed part of further work on T cells of mothers and their children. That paper states: Whether related or unrelated, pairs show similar shaping of TCR recombination output by thymic selection.

The chain links TRBV7-9 to TRBJ2-7, with 7 bases matching TRBD1. The receptor comes from a boy aged 5-17 years in good health. Sequenced material: blood. The CDR3 protein is CASSFLTGSSYEQYF. CDR3 DNA sequence: TGTGCCAGCAGCTTTCTGACAGGGAGCTCCTACGAGCAGTACTTC.